Sequencing of this T cell receptor beta chain was carried out in a study of blood T cells in healthy people across ages. In this sample, this clonotype turned up many times. The ends lost 10 bases at V and 2 bases at J; junction bases unmatched: 8. The CDR3 runs to 14 residues. In germline, CDR1 is ENHRY, CDR2 SYGVKD. Primed by a sample-barcoded 5' primer and a J-beta primer mix, a second PCR proceeded for about 6 to 11 cycles. TCRdb used MiXCR to reprocess the 5' RACE reads, holding one entry per CDR3 protein. The data hold more than 1,400,000 distinct CDR3 sequences, with 40% to 50% observed a single time.

This chain joins TRBV10-3 and TRBJ2-7, with 10 nucleotides matching TRBD2. This receptor was obtained from a woman between 18 and 29 years old in good health. The sample consisted of blood. CDR3 nucleotides: TGTGCCACCGTCGGAGCGGGGGGGCCCTACGAGCAGTACTTC. Translation gives CATVGAGGPYEQYF.